The entry below describes one T cell receptor beta chain. The data were obtained in a study of blood T cell repertoires in COVID-19. The wider study: The United States, Italy and Spain provided the acute and convalescent COVID-19 samples.

Authors' analysis steps: For nucleated cells, counts were estimated from reference gene primer amplification. Measured with immunoSEQ multiplex PCR; TCRdb has only the in-frame clones, and not every one. V and J calls and clone size are copied from that table; D and trimming were computed from the DNA. The table lists approximately 300,000 clones, about 83% of them singletons. The V segment lost 6 bases and the J segment 5 bases; nucleotides outside the gene matches: 8. Germline assignment: CDR1 SGHAT and CDR2 FQNNGV. The CDR3 runs 16 residues. This sequence was found in a woman aged 45-60 years with acute or convalescent COVID-19. What was sequenced was peripheral blood. The chain has TRBV11-2 and TRBJ2-2; 11 nucleotides line up with TRBD2. This chain's CDR3 is CASSHSGRAETGELFF. Written as DNA, the CDR3 is TGTGCCAGCAGTCATAGCGGGAGGGCCGAGACCGGGGAGCTGTTTTTT.